This TCR beta chain emerged from a study of breast tumors, draining lymph nodes, adjacent tissues. Overall study results and limits: Tumor TCR diversity was below lymph nodes but above nontumor tissue. Tumor T cell lymph node origin was a supported hypothesis, not proven. Luminal-like breast cancer showed significantly greater tumor-nontumor repertoire similarity than basal-like breast cancer did. Most tumor T cells seemingly derive from lymph node, then expand in tumor.

TCRdb independently ran MiXCR on the multiplex PCR reads; one entry per CDR3 protein. The profile covers under 350,000 distinct CDR3 sequences, with roughly 30% appearing a single time and 1.1% taken by the ten largest. The lymph nodes were axillary draining lymph nodes from breast cancer patients. The sample holds a few counts of this clonotype. No antigen is known for it. CDR1 is LGHDT and CDR2 is YNNKEL in the germline V gene (reference sequence). With 4 bases removed from V and 5 bases from J, the gap between germline ends came to 12 bases. There are 13 residues in the CDR3. Sample: axillary lymph node tissue. The rearrangement joins TRBV3-1 to TRBJ2-7; D is perhaps TRBD2 (5 bases). The sequence derives from a female donor with breast cancer. Some clones in this sample may be carry-over from other donors' samples. The CDR3 nucleotides are TGTGCCAGCAGCCCCCTGGGAGTAGACGAGCAGTACTTC. Amino acids: CASSPLGVDEQYF.